This TCR beta chain was found in a study of blood T cells in healthy people across ages (dated by TCRdb to between 2015 and 2016). About the study as a whole: In model experiments, roughly one uniquely barcoded TCR beta cDNA molecule per two T cells was captured by template switching. The donors were divided into four age groups: young (average approximately 17 years), middle-aged (approximately 39), aged (approximately 62) and long-lived (nearly 85). Age-related changes in TCR beta repertoire diversity were measured in the study by deep sequencing normalized with unique cDNA molecular identifiers. The study analyzed two additional independent replicas of 1 million unique cDNA reads from the same blood draw for two donors, one aged 18 to 29 and one aged 80 or older.

Based on the germline V gene, the CDR1 and CDR2 sequences are MNHEY and SVGAGI. The CDR3 holds 15 amino acids from the cysteine to the phenylalanine. Just the 45-base CDR3 DNA is kept, in frame starting at base 1. To prepare the library, 5' RACE was applied. Sequencing used an Illumina HiSeq 2500. A second PCR of about 7 to 12 cycles was run with a J-beta primer mix and a sample-barcoded 5' primer. A unique molecular identifier was introduced onto each TCR beta cDNA molecule by a template-switch 5' adaptor carrying 12 random nucleotides. At least 2.5 million CDR3-containing paired-end reads were obtained from each sample. First-strand cDNA synthesis was performed from all RNA using the Mint cDNA synthesis kit, with priming by a TRBC-specific oligonucleotide. After uracil-DNA glycosylase treatment, a first 18-cycle PCR used universal primers M1SS and BC2_uni_R on all cDNA. On the study's bioinformatics: For normalization, 1 million high-quality reads, each with a distinct molecular identifier, were randomly selected from each sample. Instead of being binned into consensus sequences, reads with shared molecular identifiers were discarded. MiTCR, with a Q25 quality threshold and the strictest error-elimination algorithm, was used for CDR3 identification, clonotype clustering and error correction. A nonparametric unseen species model using Euler transformation provided a lower-bound estimate of total TCR beta diversity. TCRdb redid the processing of the public reads, applying fastp at Q25 and MiXCR, and retained in-frame beta chains. Every distinct CDR3 protein forms one entry, paired with its most common genes and DNA. These V and J calls rely on TCRdb rather than the paper's analysis. For this sample the table gives about 720,000 distinct CDR3 sequences, of which 25% were detected only once. Clones ranked in the top ten supply 3% to 4.5% of the sample.

General conclusions and limits of the study: Estimates of total diversity based on one million sequenced T cells were considered lower bounds and underestimates. The long-lived group showed more naive CD4+ T cells, fewer expanded clones and increased TCR diversity than the aged group, suggesting age selection. A strong correlation was found between observed TCR beta diversity and the percentage of naive T cells measured by flow cytometry. The CMV infection status of donors was not known, potentially confounding age-related changes in expanded clonotypes. Conclusive comparison of naive and antigen-experienced compartments was prevented by the profiling of bulk unsorted PBMCs. Observed TCR beta diversity per million T cells fell roughly linearly with age, and a significant reduction was already apparent by age roughly 40.

The 40 or so donors, aged about 6 to 100 years, were systemically healthy Caucasian individuals from Russia. Each donor gave about 10 milliliters of peripheral blood, drawn into EDTA-treated Vacutainer tubes. PBMCs were isolated by Ficoll-Paque density-gradient centrifugation, with at least 7 million obtained per sample. Trizol reagent was used to extract total RNA from the PBMCs, yielding at least 6 micrograms per sample. For every donor, flow cytometry on a PBMC aliquot measured the percentage of naive CD45RAhigh/CD27high T cells. As to this clonotype: Its binding antigen is unknown. The junction shows a germline mismatch at one end, possibly a read error.

A further study also used this sample, focusing on T cells of mothers and their children. In that second paper, the authors write: Donors were nine systemically healthy Caucasian individuals: three mothers and their six children. cDNA synthesis consumed the entire amount of extracted RNA, loaded at 1.5 ug RNA in each 15 ul reaction. In the second PCR, the M1S primer introduced both the sample barcodes and 2-4 random nucleotides. Over 10 million TCR beta CDR3 reads came from each mother, compared with approximately 3 million reads from each child. In both related and unrelated pairs, thymic selection shapes the output of TCR recombination in a similar way, with inherited differences having only a minor effect. Related mother-child pairs always showed normalized repertoire overlap that was slightly higher than in unrelated mother-child pairs, though the difference was never significant. With a sensitivity of approximately 92 clones per million clonotypes, no persistent microchimeric T cell clones were detected. Deep NGS was used in the study to compare the TCR beta repertoires of mothers and children and to look for features that separate related mother-child pairs from unrelated individuals. On average, the children were roughly 10 +/- 4 years old, while the mothers were approximately 41 +/- 4 years old. After adapter ligation was performed with NEBNext reagents, the libraries were sequenced on an Illumina HiSeq 2000 with 100+100 nt paired-end reads. To prevent cross-contamination, the mother and child libraries were prepared a month apart and were sequenced in separate runs. Between roughly 500,000 and 2,100,000 distinct TCR beta clonotypes were identified per donor. Naive TCR beta clonotypes were estimated from low-frequency clonotypes matched to each donor's FACS-determined naive share, without sorting.

The sequence is built from TRBV6-5 and TRBJ2-4; D gene: possibly TRBD2, on 8 matching bases. Sequences were obtained from blood. This receptor was taken from a boy aged 10-17 years in good health. The encoded CDR3 is CASSQGVSGVNIQSF. The nucleotide sequence is TGTGCCAGCAGTCAGGGGGTTAGCGGGGTAAACATTCAGTCCTTC.